This T cell receptor beta chain was recorded in a study of T cell changes during pregnancy in multiple sclerosis. The assay was immunoSEQ multiplex PCR, and TCRdb's table has in-frame clones only and misses some. The table includes under 25,000 clones, over 80% detected once. This sample comprised CD8+ T cells from peripheral blood mononuclear cells, obtained in the first trimester of pregnancy. The receptor's source is a female donor in good health, enrolled as a control in a pregnancy study.

The CDR3 nucleotides are TGTGCCAGCAGGGGTAGCGGGAGCACAGATACGCAGTATTTT. Encoded protein: CASRGSGSTDTQYF. This chain joins TRBV6-5 and TRBJ2-3; 7 nucleotides agree with TRBD2. The trim removed 6 bases at V and 0 bases at J, leaving 3 bases unmatched. In germline, CDR1 is MNHEY, CDR2 SVGAGI. CDR3 length: 14 residues.